This TCR beta chain was retrieved from a study of blood T cell repertoires in COVID-19. Using immunoSEQ multiplex PCR, the repertoire was profiled, and TCRdb retains in-frame clones only, with some absent. The sample contains roughly 240,000 clones, around nine tenths of which appear only once. The CDR3 loop spans 14 amino acids. V was clipped by 4 bases and J by 6 bases; unmatched bases: 0. Germline lookup yields CDR1 MNHEY and CDR2 SVGAGI. Sequencing input: peripheral blood. The clonotype originates from a woman aged 55-75 years who had recovered from COVID-19. The rearrangement links TRBV6-5 to TRBJ2-3; 14 positions match TRBD2. The CDR3 loop is CASSWTSGGDTQYF. CDR3 nucleotides: TGTGCCAGCAGTTGGACTAGCGGGGGGGATACGCAGTATTTT.